This is a list of T cell receptor beta chains from one sample in a study of cytomegalovirus exposure and HLA in healthy donors. The method was immunoSEQ multiplex PCR; TCRdb's version includes in-frame clones alone and lacks a portion of them. This sample carries approximately 99,000 clones, 81% of them seen once, and the ten largest clones take about 4.8%. The sequencing sample was made of PBMCs. The receptors were sampled from a man in his forties in good health and CMV-seropositive. Each CDR3 is given with its conserved first and last residue. D genes are given only for firm matches. Clone size appears in some rows only: once, few, many, or a class for an expanded clone.

>TRBV7-6|TRBD1|TRBJ2-1|12|NA
CASSEHRGEQFF
TGTGCCAGCAGCGAGCACAGGGGTGAGCAGTTCTTC
>TRBV7-9|TRBD1|TRBJ2-7|18|NA
CASSLEEVVGRGNYEQYF
TGTGCCAGCAGCTTAGAGGAGGTGGTCGGCAGGGGGAACTACGAGCAGTACTTC
>TRBV18|TRBD2|TRBJ2-7|16|NA
CASSKGLAGASHEQYF
TGTGCCAGCTCAAAGGGACTAGCGGGAGCAAGCCACGAGCAGTACTTC
>TRBV5-1|NA|TRBJ2-1|15|NA
CASSLVAETYNEQFF
TGCGCCAGCAGCTTGGTAGCGGAAACTTACAATGAGCAGTTCTTC
>TRBV9|TRBD1|TRBJ2-5|14|NA
CASSVGGQEETQYF
TGTGCCAGCAGCGTAGGTGGACAGGAAGAGACCCAGTACTTC
>TRBV5-1|TRBD2|TRBJ2-5|21|NA
CASSLPTNRRLASGDQETQYF
TGCGCCAGCAGCCTGCCGACAAACCGTCGTCTAGCTAGCGGGGACCAAGAGACCCAGTACTTC
>TRBV19|TRBD1|TRBJ2-2|15|NA
CASSTGTGNTGELFF
TGTGCCAGTAGTACCGGGACAGGGAACACCGGGGAGCTGTTTTTT
>TRBV6-1|TRBD1|TRBJ1-2|14|once
CASSEVTGDYGYTF
TGTGCCAGCAGTGAAGTGACAGGGGACTATGGCTACACCTTC
>TRBV7-2|TRBD1|TRBJ1-5|16|NA
CASSQQGGYSNQPQHF
TGTGCCAGCAGCCAACAGGGGGGGTATAGCAATCAGCCCCAGCATTTT
>TRBV2|TRBD2|TRBJ2-5|13|NA
CASLRGGGETQYF
TGTGCCAGCCTGCGGGGGGGCGGAGAGACCCAGTACTTC
>TRBV30|NA|TRBJ1-6|13|NA
CAYQVGANSPLHF
TGTGCCTACCAAGTGGGGGCCAATTCACCCCTCCACTTT
>TRBV9|TRBD2|TRBJ2-7|16|NA
CASSASGGGSSYEQYF
TGTGCCAGCAGCGCGTCGGGGGGAGGGAGCTCCTACGAGCAGTACTTC
>TRBV19|TRBD1|TRBJ2-5|13|NA
CASSRQGQETQYF
TGTGCCAGTAGCCGACAGGGGCAAGAGACCCAGTACTTC
>TRBV2|TRBD2|TRBJ2-2|15|NA
CASSRTSGRGGELFF
TGTGCCAGCAGCCGGACTAGCGGGCGTGGCGGGGAGCTGTTTTTT
>TRBV5-1|TRBD2|TRBJ2-5|14|NA
CASSFTSGQETQYF
TGCGCCAGCAGCTTCACTAGCGGACAAGAGACCCAGTACTTC
>TRBV19|TRBD1|TRBJ1-5|17|NA
CASNIPPPTGFNQPQHF
TGTGCCAGTAATATTCCCCCTCCGACAGGGTTCAATCAGCCCCAGCATTTT
>TRBV9|TRBD2|TRBJ2-3|14|NA
CASSVDLAADTQYF
TGTGCCAGCAGCGTAGATCTAGCGGCAGATACGCAGTATTTT
>TRBV15|NA|TRBJ1-4|15|NA
CATSGTTGLNEKLFF
TGTGCCACCAGCGGTACGACAGGCCTTAATGAAAAACTGTTTTTT
>TRBV9|NA|TRBJ2-7|18|NA
CASSVEVGGVGVSYEQYF
TGTGCCAGCAGCGTAGAGGTGGGAGGTGTCGGGGTCTCCTACGAGCAGTACTTC
>TRBV27|NA|TRBJ2-7|14|NA
CASSLAYSKYEQYF
TGTGCCAGCAGTTTAGCGTACAGTAAGTACGAGCAGTACTTC
>TRBV2|NA|TRBJ2-1|14|NA
CASSDAGSYNEQFF
TGTGCCAGCAGTGACGCGGGCTCCTACAATGAGCAGTTCTTC
>TRBV27|NA|TRBJ2-3|15|NA
CASSLTGLGTDTQYF
TGTGCCAGCAGTTTAACGGGACTCGGCACAGATACGCAGTATTTT
>TRBV11-3|NA|TRBJ2-1|16|NA
CASSLYGTPSYNEQFF
TGTGCCAGCAGCTTGTACGGGACTCCCTCCTACAATGAGCAGTTCTTC
>TRBV25-1|TRBD1|TRBJ2-7|14|NA
CASAQAGQVYEQYF
TGTGCCAGTGCCCAGGCGGGACAGGTCTACGAGCAGTACTTC
>TRBV18|NA|TRBJ1-1|15|few
CASSPRQELNTEAFF
TGTGCCAGCTCACCCAGACAGGAGCTAAACACTGAAGCTTTCTTT
>TRBV5-4|NA|TRBJ2-2|17|NA
CASSQLGLRAGTGELFF
TGTGCCAGCAGCCAGCTTGGATTGAGAGCAGGCACCGGGGAGCTGTTTTTT
>TRBV18|NA|TRBJ1-3|16|NA
CASSPLDKSSGNTIYF
TGTGCCAGCTCCCCTCTGGACAAGAGCTCTGGAAACACCATATATTTT
>TRBV5-1|TRBD1|TRBJ2-5|13|NA
CASSSTGKETQYF
TGCGCCAGCAGCTCGACAGGGAAAGAGACCCAGTACTTC
>TRBV7-6|NA|TRBJ1-1|13|NA
CASSLDSNTEAFF
TGTGCCAGCAGCTTAGACAGTAACACTGAAGCTTTCTTT
>TRBV19|TRBD1|TRBJ2-7|15|NA
CASSIGTGASYEQYF
TGTGCCAGTAGTATAGGGACAGGGGCATCCTACGAGCAGTACTTC
>TRBV5-4|TRBD1|TRBJ2-5|15|once
CASSSDREARETQYF
TGTGCCAGCAGCTCGGACAGGGAAGCGCGGGAGACCCAGTACTTC
>TRBV9|TRBD1|TRBJ1-2|15|NA
CASSVGDRNYYGYTF
TGTGCCAGCAGCGTAGGGGACAGAAACTACTATGGCTACACCTTC
>TRBV27|NA|TRBJ2-1|14|NA
CASSLTRNSREQFF
TGTGCCAGCAGCTTGACCAGGAACAGTAGGGAGCAGTTCTTC
>TRBV19|TRBD1|TRBJ2-7|14|few
CASSSGTGAYEQYF
TGTGCCAGTAGTTCCGGCACAGGGGCCTACGAGCAGTACTTC
>TRBV30|TRBD2|TRBJ2-1|14|NA
CAWKGLAPGNEQFF
TGTGCCTGGAAAGGACTAGCCCCAGGGAATGAGCAGTTCTTC
>TRBV19|NA|TRBJ1-2|15|NA
CASSSGKTGHYGYTF
TGTGCCAGTAGTAGTGGGAAGACAGGTCACTATGGCTACACCTTC
>TRBV30|TRBD1|TRBJ2-7|14|NA
CAWSWTGPSYEQYF
TGTGCCTGGAGTTGGACAGGGCCCTCCTACGAGCAGTACTTC
>TRBV5-4|TRBD1|TRBJ2-1|16|NA
CASSLARTGNSNEQFF
TGTGCCAGCAGCTTGGCCAGGACAGGTAACAGCAATGAGCAGTTCTTC
>TRBV9|NA|TRBJ1-6|17|NA
CASSPNRLGGNNSPLHF
TGTGCCAGCAGCCCCAACAGGCTCGGCGGGAATAATTCACCCCTCCACTTT
>TRBV6-1|NA|TRBJ1-6|14|NA
CASAGLSGNSPLHF
TGTGCCAGCGCGGGACTCTCTGGGAATTCACCCCTCCACTTT